This TCR beta chain derives from a study of post-analysis software for immune sequencing data. Broader study findings: The study found TRBV5-6, TRBV5-1 and TRBV20-1 among five or six TRBV segments more frequent in patients than controls.

This clonotype has more than one count but fewer than ten. Its specificity is not known. Built from TCR beta cDNA, the libraries had unique molecular identifiers in them. TCRdb independently ran MiXCR on the PCR reads; one entry per CDR3 protein. The sample records 740,000 or so distinct CDR3 sequences, under 70% being singletons. CDR3 size: 13 residues. V was pared by 3 bases and J by 1 base, with 6 bases between. CDR1 ENHRY and CDR2 SYGVKD come from the germline V gene. The clonotype was recovered from a girl aged 10-17 years with multiple sclerosis. Input material: blood. The gene calls are TRBV10-3 and TRBJ1-2; D unclear. The CDR3: CAISDGSNYGYTF. CDR3 coding DNA: TGTGCCATCAGTGACGGGAGTAACTATGGCTACACCTTC.